This T cell receptor beta chain was identified during a study of blood T cell repertoires in COVID-19. About the study: The United States, Italy and Spain provided the acute and convalescent COVID-19 samples. Sample material is recorded as cDNA or gDNA derived from T cells, B-cell-depleted T cells, or PBMCs.

Methods used by the authors: Estimates of nucleated cell counts were drawn from the amplification of reference gene primers. This table comes from immunoSEQ multiplex PCR, and its TCRdb copy is limited to in-frame clones, with some not included. From that table come the V and J calls and clone size; the DNA was used to work out D and trimming. The sample consists of fewer than 300,000 clones, around 90% of them appearing once. This clone was detected once. The CDR3 is 19 residues long. After removal of 4 bases from V and 6 bases from J, the junction contained 14 bases not matched to a gene. Germline V gene lookup returns CDR1 KGHDR and CDR2 SFDVKD.

The chain links TRBV24-1 to TRBJ2-1, with TRBD2 matching 13 bases. Source material: peripheral blood. The clonotype originates from a woman younger than 45 with acute or convalescent COVID-19. In DNA, the CDR3 is TGTGCCACCAGTGACCGTCAGACGAGACTAGCGGGAGGTGGCAATGAGCAGTTCTTC. It codes for CATSDRQTRLAGGGNEQFF.